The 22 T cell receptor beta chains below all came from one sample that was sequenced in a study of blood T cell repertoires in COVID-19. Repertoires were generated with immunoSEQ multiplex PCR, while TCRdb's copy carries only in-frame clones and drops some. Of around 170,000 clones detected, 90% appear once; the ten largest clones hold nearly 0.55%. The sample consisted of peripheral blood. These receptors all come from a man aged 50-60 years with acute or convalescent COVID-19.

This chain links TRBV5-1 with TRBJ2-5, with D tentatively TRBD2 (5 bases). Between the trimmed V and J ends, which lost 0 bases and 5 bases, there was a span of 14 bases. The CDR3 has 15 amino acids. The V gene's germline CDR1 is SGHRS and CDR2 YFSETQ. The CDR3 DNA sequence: TGCGCCAGCAGCTTGGATCCGGGGATGGCGGAGACCCAGTACTTC. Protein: CASSLDPGMAETQYF.

The CDR3 loop is CASSPRGRGGEAFF. The CDR3 nucleotides read TGTGCCAGCAGCCCTCGGGGGCGCGGGGGTGAAGCTTTCTTT. J is TRBJ1-1 and V is TRBV3-1 (or the pseudogene TRBV3-2); D might be TRBD1 (6 bases). V shed 4 bases and J shed 7 bases, with 16 bases lying between them. The CDR3 runs to 14 residues. Germline CDR1 LGHDT, CDR2 YNNKEL (reference sequence).

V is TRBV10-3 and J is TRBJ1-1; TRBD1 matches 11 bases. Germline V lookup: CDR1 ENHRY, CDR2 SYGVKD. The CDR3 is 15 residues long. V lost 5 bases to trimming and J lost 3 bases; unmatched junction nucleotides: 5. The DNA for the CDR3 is TGTGCCATCAGTAAACCGGGACAGGGGGACACTGAAGCTTTCTTT. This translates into CAISKPGQGDTEAFF.

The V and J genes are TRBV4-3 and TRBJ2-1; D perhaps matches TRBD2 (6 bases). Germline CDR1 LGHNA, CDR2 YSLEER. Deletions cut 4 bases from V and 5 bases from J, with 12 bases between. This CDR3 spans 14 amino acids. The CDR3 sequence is CASSLFGGNNEQFF. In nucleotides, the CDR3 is TGCGCCAGCAGCCTGTTTGGGGGGAACAATGAGCAGTTCTTC.

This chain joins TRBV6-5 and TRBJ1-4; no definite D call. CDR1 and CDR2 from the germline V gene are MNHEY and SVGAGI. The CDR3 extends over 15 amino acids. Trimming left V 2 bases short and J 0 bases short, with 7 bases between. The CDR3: CASSYGRATNEKLFF. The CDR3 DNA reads TGTGCCAGCAGTTACGGGAGAGCAACTAATGAAAAACTGTTTTTT.

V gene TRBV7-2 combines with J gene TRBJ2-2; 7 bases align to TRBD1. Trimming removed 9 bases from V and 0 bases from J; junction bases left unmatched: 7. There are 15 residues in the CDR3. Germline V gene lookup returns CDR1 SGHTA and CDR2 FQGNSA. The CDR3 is CASTTGTANTGELFF. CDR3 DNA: TGTGCCAGTACGACAGGGACGGCGAACACCGGGGAGCTGTTTTTT.

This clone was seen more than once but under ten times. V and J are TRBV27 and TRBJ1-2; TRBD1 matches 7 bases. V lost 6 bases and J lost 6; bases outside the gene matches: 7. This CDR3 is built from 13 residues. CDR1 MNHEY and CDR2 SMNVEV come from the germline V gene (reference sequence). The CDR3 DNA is TGTGCCAGCAGGCCGACAGGGAATGATGGCTACACCTTC. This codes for CASRPTGNDGYTF.

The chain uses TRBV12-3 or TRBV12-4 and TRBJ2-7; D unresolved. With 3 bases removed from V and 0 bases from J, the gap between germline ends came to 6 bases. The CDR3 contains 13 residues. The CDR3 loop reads CASSFPGSYEQYF. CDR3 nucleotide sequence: TGTGCCAGCAGTTTCCCAGGCTCCTACGAGCAGTACTTC.

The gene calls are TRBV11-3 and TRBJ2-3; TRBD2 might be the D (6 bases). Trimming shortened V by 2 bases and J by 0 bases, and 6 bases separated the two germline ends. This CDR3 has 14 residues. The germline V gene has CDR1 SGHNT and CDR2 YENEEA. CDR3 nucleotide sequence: TGTGCCAGCAGCTTAAGCGGGAGCACAGATACGCAGTATTTT. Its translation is CASSLSGSTDTQYF.

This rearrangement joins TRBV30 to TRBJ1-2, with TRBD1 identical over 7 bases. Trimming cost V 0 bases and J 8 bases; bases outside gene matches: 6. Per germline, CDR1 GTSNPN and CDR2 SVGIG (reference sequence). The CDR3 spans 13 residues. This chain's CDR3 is CAWSVQGGSGYTF. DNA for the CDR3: TGTGCCTGGAGTGTCCAAGGGGGCTCCGGCTACACCTTC.

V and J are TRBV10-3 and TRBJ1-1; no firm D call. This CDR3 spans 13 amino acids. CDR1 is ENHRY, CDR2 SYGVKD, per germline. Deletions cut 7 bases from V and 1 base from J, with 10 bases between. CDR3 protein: CAIMDSENTEAFF. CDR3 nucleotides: TGTGCCATCATGGACTCAGAGAACACTGAAGCTTTCTTT.

The CDR3 region has the DNA TGTGCCAGCAGCTTAGACAGGGCGGTCCCCGGGGAGCTGTTTTTT. Amino acids: CASSLDRAVPGELFF. The chain uses TRBV11-2 and TRBJ2-2; D perhaps matches TRBD1 (5 bases). Germline V gene data show CDR1 as SGHAT and CDR2 as FQNNGV. There are 15 residues in the CDR3. V gave up 0 bases and J gave up 6 bases, with 11 bases separating them. Combining the CDR3 with reference TRBV11-2 and TRBJ2-2 gives the whole variable domain EAGVAQSPRYKIIEKRQSVAFWCNPISGHATLYWYQQILGQGPKLLIQFQNNGVVDDSQLPKDRFSAERLKGVDSTLKIQPAKLEDSAVYLCASSLDRAVPGELFFGEGSRLTVL.

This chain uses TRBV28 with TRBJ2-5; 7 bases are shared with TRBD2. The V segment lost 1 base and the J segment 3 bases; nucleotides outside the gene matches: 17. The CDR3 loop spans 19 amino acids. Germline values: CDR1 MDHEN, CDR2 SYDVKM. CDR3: CASSLSSGLGSLYEETQYF. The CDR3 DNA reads TGTGCCAGCAGTTTATCTTCCGGACTAGGGTCCCTCTACGAAGAGACCCAGTACTTC.

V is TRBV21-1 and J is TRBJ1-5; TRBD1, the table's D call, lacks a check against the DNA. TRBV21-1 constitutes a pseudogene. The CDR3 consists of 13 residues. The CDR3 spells CASKTGLECAQHF. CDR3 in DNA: TGTGCCAGCAAAACAGGGCTAGAATGCGCCCAGCATTTT.

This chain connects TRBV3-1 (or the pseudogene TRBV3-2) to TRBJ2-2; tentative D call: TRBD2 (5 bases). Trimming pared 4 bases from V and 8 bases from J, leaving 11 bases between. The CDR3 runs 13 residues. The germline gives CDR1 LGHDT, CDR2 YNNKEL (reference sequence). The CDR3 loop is CASSPTIHGELFF. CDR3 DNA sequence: TGTGCCAGCAGCCCGACTATCCATGGGGAGCTGTTTTTT.

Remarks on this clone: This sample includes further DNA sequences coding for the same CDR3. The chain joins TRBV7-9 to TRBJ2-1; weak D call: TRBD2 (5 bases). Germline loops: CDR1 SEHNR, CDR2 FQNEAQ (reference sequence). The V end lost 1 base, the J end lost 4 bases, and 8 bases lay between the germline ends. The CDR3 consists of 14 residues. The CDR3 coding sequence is TGTGCCAGCAGCTTAGGAGGCGGGTACAATGAGCAGTTCTTC. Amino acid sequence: CASSLGGGYNEQFF.

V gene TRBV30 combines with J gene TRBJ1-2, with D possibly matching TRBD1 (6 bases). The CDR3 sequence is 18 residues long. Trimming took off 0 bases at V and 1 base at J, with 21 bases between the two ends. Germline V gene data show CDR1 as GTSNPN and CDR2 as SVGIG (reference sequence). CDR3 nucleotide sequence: TGTGCCTGGAGTGTAGACCCCATGGGGACAAAAGTTAACTATGGCTACACCTTC. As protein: CAWSVDPMGTKVNYGYTF.

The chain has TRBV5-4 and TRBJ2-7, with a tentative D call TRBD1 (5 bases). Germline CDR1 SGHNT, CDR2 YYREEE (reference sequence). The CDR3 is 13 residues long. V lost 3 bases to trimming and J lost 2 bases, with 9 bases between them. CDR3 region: CASSSLGAYEQYF. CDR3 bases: TGTGCCAGCAGCTCGCTAGGGGCCTACGAGCAGTACTTC.

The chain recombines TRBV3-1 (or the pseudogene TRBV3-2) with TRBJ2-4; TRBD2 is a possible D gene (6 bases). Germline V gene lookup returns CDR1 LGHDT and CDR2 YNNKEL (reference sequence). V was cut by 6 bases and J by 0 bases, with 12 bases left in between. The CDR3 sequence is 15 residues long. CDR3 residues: CASSQSGLAKNIQYF. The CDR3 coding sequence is TGTGCCAGCAGTCAGAGCGGGTTAGCCAAAAACATTCAGTACTTC.

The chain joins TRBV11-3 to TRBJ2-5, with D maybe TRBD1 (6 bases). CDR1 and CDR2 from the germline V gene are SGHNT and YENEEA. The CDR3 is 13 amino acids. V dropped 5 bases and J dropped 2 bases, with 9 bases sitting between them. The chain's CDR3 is CASSRGQQETQYF. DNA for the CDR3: TGTGCCAGCAGCCGAGGACAGCAAGAGACCCAGTACTTC.

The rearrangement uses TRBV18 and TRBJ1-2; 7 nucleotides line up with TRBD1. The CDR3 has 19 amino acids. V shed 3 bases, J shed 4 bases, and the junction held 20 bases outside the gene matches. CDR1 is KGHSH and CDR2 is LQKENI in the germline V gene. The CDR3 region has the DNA TGTGCCAGCTCACCGACTCCCCCGGGACAGCCCACCAAAGCCTATGGCTACACCTTC. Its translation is CASSPTPPGQPTKAYGYTF.

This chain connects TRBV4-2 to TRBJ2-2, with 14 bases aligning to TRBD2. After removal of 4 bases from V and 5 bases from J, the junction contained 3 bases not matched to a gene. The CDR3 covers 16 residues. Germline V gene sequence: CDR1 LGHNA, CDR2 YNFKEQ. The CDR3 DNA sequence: TGTGCCAGCAGCCTTGGGACTAGCGGGAGAACCGGGGAGCTGTTTTTT. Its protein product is CASSLGTSGRTGELFF.